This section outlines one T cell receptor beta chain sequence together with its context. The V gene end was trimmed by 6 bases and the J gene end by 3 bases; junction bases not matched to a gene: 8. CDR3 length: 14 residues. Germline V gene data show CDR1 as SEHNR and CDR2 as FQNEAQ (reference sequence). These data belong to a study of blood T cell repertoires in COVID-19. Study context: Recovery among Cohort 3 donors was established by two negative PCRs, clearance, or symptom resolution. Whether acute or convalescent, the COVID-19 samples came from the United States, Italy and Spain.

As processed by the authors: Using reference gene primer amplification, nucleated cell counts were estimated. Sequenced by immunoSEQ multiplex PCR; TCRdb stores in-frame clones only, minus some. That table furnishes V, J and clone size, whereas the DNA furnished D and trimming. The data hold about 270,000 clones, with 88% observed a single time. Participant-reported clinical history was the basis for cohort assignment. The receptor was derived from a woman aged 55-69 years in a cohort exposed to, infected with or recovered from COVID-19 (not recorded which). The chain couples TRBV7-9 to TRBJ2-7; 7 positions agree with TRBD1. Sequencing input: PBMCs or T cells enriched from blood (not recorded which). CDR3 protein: CASRPQGSGYEQYF. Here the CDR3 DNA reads TGTGCCAGCAGGCCACAGGGGAGCGGCTACGAGCAGTACTTC.